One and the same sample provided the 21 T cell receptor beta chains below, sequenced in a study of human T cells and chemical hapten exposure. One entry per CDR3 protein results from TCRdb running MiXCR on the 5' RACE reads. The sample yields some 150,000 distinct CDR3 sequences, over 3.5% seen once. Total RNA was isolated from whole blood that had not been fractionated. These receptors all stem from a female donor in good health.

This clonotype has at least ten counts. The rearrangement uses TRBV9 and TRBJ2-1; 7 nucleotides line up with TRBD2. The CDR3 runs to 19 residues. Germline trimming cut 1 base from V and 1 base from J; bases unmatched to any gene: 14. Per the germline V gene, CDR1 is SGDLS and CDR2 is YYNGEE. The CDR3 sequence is CASSVKGLNSHLSYNEQFF. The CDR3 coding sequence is TGTGCCAGCAGCGTAAAGGGACTAAATTCTCACCTGTCCTACAATGAGCAGTTCTTC.

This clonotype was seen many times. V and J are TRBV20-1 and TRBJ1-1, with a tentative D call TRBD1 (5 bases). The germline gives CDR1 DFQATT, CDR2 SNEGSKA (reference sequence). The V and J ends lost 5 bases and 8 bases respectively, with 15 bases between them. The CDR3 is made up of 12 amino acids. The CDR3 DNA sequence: TGCAGTGCTGTACGCAGGGTAAACGAAGCTTTCTTT. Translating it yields CSAVRRVNEAFF.

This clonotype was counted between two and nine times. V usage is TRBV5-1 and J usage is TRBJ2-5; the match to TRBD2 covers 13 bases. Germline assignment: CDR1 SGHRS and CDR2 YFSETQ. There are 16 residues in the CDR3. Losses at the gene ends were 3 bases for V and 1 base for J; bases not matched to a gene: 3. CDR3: CASSSTSGGVQETQYF. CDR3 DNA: TGCGCCAGCAGCTCCACTAGCGGGGGGGTCCAAGAGACCCAGTACTTC.

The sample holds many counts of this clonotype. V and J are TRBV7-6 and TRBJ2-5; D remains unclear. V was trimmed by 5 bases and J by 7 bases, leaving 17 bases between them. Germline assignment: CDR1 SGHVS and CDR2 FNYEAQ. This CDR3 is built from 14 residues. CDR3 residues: CASSPRRGIGTQYF. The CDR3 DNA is TGTGCCAGCAGCCCGCGGCGAGGTATCGGGACCCAGTACTTC.

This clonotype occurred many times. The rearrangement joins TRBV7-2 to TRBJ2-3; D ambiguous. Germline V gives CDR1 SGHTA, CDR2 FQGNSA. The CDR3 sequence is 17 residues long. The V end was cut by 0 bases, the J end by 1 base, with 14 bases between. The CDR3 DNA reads TGTGCCAGCAGCTTAGCGCTTCTGGTAGGAGGCACAGATACGCAGTATTTT. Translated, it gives CASSLALLVGGTDTQYF.

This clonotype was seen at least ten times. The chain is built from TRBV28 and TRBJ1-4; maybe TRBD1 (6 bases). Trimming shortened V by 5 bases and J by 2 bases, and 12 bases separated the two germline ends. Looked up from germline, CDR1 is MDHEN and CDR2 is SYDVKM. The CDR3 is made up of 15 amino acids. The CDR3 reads CASSPTGTTNEKLFF. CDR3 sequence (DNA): TGTGCCAGCAGTCCCACAGGGACGACTAATGAAAAACTGTTTTTT.

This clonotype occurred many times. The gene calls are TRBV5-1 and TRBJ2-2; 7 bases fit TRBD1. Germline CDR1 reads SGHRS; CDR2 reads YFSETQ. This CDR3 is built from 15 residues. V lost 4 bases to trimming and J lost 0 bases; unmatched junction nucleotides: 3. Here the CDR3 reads CASSPGTANTGELFF. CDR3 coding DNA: TGCGCCAGCAGCCCTGGGACAGCGAACACCGGGGAGCTGTTTTTT.

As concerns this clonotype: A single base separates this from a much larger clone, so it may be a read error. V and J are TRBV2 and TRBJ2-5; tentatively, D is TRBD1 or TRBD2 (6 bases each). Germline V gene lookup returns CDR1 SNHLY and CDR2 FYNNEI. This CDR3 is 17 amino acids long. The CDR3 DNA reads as TGTGCCAGCAGCTCCACAGGGTTCCCAACTAGCTTGGAGATCCAGTACTTC. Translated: CASSSTGFPTSLEIQYF.

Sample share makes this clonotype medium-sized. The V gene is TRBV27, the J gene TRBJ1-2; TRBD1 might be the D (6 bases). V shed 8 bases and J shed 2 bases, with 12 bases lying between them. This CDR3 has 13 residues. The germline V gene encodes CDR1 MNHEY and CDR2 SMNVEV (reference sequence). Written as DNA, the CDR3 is TGTGCCAGCCCTAATACAGGGAACTATGGCTACACCTTC. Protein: CASPNTGNYGYTF.

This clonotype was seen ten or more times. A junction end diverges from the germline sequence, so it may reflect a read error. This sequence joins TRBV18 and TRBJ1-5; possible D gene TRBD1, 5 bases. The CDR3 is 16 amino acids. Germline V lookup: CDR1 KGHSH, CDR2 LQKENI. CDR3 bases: TGTGCCAGTTCACCAGCGAGCAGGGCCGACAATCAGCCCCAGCATTTT. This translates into CASSPASRADNQPQHF.

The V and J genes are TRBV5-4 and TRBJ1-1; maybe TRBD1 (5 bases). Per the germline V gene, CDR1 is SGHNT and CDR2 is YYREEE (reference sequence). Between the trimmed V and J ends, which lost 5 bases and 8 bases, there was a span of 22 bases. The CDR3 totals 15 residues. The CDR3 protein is CASSLIGQGAFEAFF. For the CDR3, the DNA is TGTGCCAGCAGTTTAATAGGGCAGGGAGCTTTCGAAGCTTTCTTT.

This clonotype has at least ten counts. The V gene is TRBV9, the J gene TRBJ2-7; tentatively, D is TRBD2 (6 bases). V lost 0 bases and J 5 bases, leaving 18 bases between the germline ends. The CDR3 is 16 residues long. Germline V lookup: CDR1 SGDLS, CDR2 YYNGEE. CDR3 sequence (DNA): TGTGCCAGCAGCGTAGCTTGGGGAGGAAATGGGGACGAGCAGTACTTC. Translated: CASSVAWGGNGDEQYF. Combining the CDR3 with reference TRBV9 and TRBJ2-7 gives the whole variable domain DSGVTQTPKHLITATGQRVTLRCSPRSGDLSVYWYQQSLDQGLQFLIQYYNGEERAKGNILERFSAQQFPDLHSELNLSSLELGDSALYFCASSVAWGGNGDEQYFGPGTRLTVT.

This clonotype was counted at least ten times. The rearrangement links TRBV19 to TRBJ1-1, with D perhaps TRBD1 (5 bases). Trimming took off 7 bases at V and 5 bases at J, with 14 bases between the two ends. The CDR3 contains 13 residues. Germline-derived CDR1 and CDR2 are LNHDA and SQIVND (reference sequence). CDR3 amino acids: CASTFGRGTEAFF. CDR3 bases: TGTGCCAGTACCTTCGGGAGGGGAACTGAAGCTTTCTTT.

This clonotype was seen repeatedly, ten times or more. The CDR3 DNA follows: TGTGCCACCAGCAGAGATTGGACCATCCCAGGGGATAATGAAAAACTGTTTTTT. Residues: CATSRDWTIPGDNEKLFF. J is TRBJ1-4 and V is TRBV15, with D possibly matching TRBD1 (6 bases). CDR3 length: 18 residues. CDR1 and CDR2 (germline): LNHNV, YYDKDF (reference sequence). Deletions cut 0 bases from V and 4 bases from J, with 18 bases between.

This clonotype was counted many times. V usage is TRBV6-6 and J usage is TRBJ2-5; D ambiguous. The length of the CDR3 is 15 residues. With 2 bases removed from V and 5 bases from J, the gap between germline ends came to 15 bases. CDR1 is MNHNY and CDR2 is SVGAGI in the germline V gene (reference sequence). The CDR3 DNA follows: TGTGCCAGCAGTTACGCCAAGACCATATCCGAGACCCAGTACTTC. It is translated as CASSYAKTISETQYF.

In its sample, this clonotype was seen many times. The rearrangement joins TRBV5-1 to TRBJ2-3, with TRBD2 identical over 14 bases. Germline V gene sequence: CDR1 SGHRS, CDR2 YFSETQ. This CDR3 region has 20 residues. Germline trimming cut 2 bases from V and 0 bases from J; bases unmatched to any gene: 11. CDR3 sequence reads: CASSLVGLAGGRLSTDTQYF. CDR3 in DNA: TGCGCCAGCAGCTTAGTCGGACTAGCGGGGGGACGCCTTAGCACAGATACGCAGTATTTT.

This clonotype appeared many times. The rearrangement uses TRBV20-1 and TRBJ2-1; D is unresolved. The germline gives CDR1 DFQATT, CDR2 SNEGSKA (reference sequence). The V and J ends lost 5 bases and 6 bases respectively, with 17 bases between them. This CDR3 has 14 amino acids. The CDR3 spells CSAYGPRYGNEQFF. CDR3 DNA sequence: TGCAGTGCTTATGGGCCTCGCTACGGCAATGAGCAGTTCTTC.

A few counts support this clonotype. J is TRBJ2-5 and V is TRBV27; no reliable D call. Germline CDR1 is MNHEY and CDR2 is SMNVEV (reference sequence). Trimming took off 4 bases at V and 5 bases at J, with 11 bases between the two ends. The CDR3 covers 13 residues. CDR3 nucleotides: TGTGCCAGCAGTTCCCTGGGCCGGGAGACCCAGTACTTC. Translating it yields CASSSLGRETQYF.

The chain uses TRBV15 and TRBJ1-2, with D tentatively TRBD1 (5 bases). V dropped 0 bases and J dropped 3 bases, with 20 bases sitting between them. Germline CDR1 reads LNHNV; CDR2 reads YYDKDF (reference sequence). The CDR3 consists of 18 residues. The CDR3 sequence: CATSRDQFLSGQYYGYTF. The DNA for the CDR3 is TGTGCCACCAGCAGAGATCAGTTTTTGTCAGGGCAGTACTATGGCTACACCTTC.

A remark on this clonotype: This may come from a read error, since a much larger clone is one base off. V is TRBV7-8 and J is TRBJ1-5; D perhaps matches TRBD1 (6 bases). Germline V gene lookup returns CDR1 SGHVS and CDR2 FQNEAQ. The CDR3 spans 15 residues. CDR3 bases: TGTGCCAGCAGCTTAAGTCGCAGGGGCTATCAGCCCCAGAATTTT. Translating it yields CASSLSRRGYQPQNF.

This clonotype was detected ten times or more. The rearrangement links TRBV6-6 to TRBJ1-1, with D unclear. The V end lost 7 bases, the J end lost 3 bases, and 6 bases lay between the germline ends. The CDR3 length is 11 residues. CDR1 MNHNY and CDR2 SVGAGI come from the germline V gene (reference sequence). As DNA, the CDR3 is TGTGCCAGCATTAGAGACACTGAAGCTTTCTTT. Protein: CASIRDTEAFF.